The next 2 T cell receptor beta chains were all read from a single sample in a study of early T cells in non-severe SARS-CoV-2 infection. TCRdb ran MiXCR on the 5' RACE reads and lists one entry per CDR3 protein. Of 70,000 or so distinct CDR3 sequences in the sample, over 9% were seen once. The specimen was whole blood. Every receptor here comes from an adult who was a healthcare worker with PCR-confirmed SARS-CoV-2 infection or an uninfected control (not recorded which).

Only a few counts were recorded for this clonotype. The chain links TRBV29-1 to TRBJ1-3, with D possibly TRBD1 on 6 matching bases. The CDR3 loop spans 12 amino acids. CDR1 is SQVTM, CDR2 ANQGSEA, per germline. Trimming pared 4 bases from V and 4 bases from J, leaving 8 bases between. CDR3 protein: CSVGTAGNTIYF. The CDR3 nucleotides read TGCAGCGTTGGGACAGCAGGAAACACCATATATTTT.

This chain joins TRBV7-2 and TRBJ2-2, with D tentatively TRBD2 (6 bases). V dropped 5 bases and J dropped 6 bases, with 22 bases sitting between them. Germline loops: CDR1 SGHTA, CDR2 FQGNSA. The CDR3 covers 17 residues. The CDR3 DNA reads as TGTGCCAGCAGCCGCTTGGGACTCTCCCCTGGGCCCGGGGAGCTGTTTTTT. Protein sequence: CASSRLGLSPGPGELFF.